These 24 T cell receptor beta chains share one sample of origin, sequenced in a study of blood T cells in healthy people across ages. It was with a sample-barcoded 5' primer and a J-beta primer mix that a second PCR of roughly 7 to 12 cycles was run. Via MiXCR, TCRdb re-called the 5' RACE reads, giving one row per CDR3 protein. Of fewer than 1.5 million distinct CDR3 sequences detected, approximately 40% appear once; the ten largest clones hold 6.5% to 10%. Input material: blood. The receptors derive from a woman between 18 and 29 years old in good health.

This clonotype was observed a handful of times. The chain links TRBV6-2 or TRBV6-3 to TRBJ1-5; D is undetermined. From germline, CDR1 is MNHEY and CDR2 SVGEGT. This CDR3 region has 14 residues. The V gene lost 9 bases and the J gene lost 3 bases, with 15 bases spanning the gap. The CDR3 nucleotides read TGTGCCAGTACTGTGGGGATTCCCAATCAGCCCCAGCATTTT. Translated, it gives CASTVGIPNQPQHF.

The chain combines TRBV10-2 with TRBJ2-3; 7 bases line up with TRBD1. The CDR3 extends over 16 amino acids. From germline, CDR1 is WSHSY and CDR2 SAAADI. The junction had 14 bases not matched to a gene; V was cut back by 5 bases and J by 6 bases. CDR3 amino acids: CASSRQGPFVLDTQYF. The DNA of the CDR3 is TGCGCCAGCAGTAGACAGGGACCGTTTGTGTTGGATACGCAGTATTTT.

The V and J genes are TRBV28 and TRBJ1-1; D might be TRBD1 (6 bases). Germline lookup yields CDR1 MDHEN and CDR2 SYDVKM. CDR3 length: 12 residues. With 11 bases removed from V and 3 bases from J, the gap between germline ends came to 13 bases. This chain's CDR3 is CASREGDTEAFF. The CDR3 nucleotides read TGTGCCTCAAGGGAGGGGGACACTGAAGCTTTCTTT.

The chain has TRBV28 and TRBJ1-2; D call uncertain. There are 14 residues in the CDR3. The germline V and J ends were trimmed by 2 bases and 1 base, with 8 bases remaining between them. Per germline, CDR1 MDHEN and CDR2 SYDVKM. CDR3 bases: TGTGCCAGCAGTTTAGTAGGGTTTAACTATGGCTACACCTTC. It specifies CASSLVGFNYGYTF.

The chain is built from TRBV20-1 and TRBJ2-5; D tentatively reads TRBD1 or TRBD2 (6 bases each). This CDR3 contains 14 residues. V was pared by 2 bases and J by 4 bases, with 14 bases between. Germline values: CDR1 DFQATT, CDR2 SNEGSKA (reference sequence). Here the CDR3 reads CSARRGGSPETQYF. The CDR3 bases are TGCAGTGCTAGAAGAGGGGGGAGCCCAGAGACCCAGTACTTC.

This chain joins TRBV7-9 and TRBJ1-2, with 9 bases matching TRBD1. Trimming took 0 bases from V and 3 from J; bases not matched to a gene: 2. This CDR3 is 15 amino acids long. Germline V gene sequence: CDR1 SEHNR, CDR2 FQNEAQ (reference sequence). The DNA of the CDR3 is TGTGCCAGCAGCTTAGCTCGACAGGGGGACTATGGCTACACCTTC. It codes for CASSLARQGDYGYTF.

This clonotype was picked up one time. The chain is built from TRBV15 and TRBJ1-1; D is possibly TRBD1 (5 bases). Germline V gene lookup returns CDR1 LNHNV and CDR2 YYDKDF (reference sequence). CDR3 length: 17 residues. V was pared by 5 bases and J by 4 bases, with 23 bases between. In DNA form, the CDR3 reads TGTGCCACCAGCCCTCCTAGGGGTGGGGGTCGCGGCACTGAAGCTTTCTTT. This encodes CATSPPRGGGRGTEAFF. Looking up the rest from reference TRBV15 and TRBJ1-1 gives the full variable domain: DAMVIQNPRYQVTQFGKPVTLSCSQTLNHNVMYWYQQKSSQAPKLLFHYYDKDFNNEADTPDNFQSRRPNTSFCFLDIRSPGLGDTAMYLCATSPPRGGGRGTEAFFGQGTRLTVV.

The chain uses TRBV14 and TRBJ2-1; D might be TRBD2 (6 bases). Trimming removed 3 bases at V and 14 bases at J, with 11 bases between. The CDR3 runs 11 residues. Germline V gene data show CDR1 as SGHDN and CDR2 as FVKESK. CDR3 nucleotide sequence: TGTGCCAGCAGCCATGGGTTAGCGGAGTTCTTC. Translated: CASSHGLAEFF.

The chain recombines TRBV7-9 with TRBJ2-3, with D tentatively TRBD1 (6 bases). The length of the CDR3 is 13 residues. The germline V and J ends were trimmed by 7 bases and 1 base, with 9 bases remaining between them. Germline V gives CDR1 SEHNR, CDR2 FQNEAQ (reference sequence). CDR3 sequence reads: CASKGEGTDTQYF. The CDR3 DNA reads TGTGCCAGCAAGGGGGAAGGCACAGATACGCAGTATTTT.

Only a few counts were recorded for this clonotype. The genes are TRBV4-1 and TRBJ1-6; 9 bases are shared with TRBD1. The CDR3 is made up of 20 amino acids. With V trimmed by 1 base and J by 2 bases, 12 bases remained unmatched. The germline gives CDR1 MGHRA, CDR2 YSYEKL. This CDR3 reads CASSQAGTGSRDTYNSPLHF. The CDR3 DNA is TGCGCCAGCAGCCAAGCCGGGACAGGGTCTAGAGACACCTATAATTCACCCCTCCACTTT.

Here the CDR3 reads CATSAQGSSYNEQFF. CDR3 in DNA: TGTGCCACCAGTGCACAGGGTAGCTCCTACAATGAGCAGTTCTTC. The chain joins TRBV24-1 to TRBJ2-1, with a weak D call TRBD1 (6 bases). The germline V gene encodes CDR1 KGHDR and CDR2 SFDVKD. The CDR3 spans 15 residues. The germline V and J ends were trimmed by 5 bases and 0 bases, with 10 bases remaining between them.

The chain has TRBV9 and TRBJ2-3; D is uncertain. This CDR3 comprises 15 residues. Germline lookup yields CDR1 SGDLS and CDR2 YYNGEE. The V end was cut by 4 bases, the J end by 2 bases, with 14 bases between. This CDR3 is CASSPTPSATDTQYF. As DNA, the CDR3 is TGTGCCAGCAGCCCAACTCCCTCCGCCACAGATACGCAGTATTTT.

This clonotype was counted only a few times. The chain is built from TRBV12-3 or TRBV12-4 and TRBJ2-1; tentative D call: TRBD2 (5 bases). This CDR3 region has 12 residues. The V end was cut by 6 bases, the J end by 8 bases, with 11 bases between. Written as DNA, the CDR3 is TGTGCCAGCAGACGGGGTACCTATGAGCAGTTCTTC. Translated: CASRRGTYEQFF.

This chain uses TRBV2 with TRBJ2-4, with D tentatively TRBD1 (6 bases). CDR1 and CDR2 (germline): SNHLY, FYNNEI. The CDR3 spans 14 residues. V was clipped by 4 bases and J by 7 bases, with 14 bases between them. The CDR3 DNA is TGTGCCAGCAGTGTGGACAGCACGGGGAACATTCAGTACTTC. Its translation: CASSVDSTGNIQYF.

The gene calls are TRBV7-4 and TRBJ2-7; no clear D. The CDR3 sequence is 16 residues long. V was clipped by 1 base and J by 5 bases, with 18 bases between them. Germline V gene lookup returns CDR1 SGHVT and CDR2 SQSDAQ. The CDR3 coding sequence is TGTGCCAGCAGCTTAGTCCGGCGACACCGGTGGAACGAGCAGTACTTC. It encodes CASSLVRRHRWNEQYF.

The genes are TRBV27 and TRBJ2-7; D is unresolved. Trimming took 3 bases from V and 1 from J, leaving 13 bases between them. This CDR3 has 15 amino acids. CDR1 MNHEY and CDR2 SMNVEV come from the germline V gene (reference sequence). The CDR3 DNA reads TGTGCCAGCAGTTTTACCGCTACTGCATCCTACGAGCAGTACTTC. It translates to CASSFTATASYEQYF.

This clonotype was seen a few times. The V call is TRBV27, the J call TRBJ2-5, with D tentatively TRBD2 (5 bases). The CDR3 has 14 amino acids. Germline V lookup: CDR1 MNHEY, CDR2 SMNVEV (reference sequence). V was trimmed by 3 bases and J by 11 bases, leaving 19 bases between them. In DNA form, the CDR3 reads TGTGCCAGCAGTTTGGAGCGGACCCACAATGAGCAGTACTTC. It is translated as CASSLERTHNEQYF.

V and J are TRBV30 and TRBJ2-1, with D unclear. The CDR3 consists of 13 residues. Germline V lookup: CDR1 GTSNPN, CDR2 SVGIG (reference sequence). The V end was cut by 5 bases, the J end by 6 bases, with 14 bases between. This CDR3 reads CAWDSTAGNEQFF. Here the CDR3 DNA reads TGTGCCTGGGACTCCACGGCCGGCAATGAGCAGTTCTTC.

CDR3 region: CASSPPGTGYSKQYF. The DNA for the CDR3 is TGTGCCAGCTCACCCCCCGGGACAGGTTATTCGAAGCAGTACTTC. The chain couples TRBV18 to TRBJ2-7; 8 nucleotides line up with TRBD1. CDR1 is KGHSH and CDR2 is LQKENI in the germline V gene. The CDR3 runs to 15 residues. V shed 3 bases, J shed 8 bases, and the junction held 12 bases outside the gene matches. Full variable domain (rest looked up from reference TRBV18 and TRBJ2-7): NAGVMQNPRHLVRRRGQEARLRCSPMKGHSHVYWYRQLPEEGLKFMVYLQKENIIDESGMPKERFSAEFPKEGPSILRIQQVVRGDSAAYFCASSPPGTGYSKQYFGPGTRLTVT.

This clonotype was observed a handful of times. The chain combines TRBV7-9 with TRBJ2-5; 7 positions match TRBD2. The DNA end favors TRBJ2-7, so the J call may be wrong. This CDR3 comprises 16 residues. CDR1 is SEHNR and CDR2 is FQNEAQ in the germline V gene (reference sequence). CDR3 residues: CASSSERDLGNYEQYF. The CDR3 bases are TGTGCCAGCAGCTCCGAGCGGGACCTCGGAAACTACGAGCAGTACTTC.

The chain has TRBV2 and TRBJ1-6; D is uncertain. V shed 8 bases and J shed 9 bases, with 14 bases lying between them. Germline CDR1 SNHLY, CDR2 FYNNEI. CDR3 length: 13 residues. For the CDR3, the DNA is TGTGCCAGCGCCGGGCCAATGACTTCACCCCTCCACTTT. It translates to CASAGPMTSPLHF.

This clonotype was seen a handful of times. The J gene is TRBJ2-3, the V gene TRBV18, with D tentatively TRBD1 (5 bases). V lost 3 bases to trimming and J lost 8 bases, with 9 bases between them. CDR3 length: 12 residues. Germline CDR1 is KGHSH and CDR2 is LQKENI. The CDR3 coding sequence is TGTGCCAGCTCACCGACTCAGGGTACGCAGTATTTT. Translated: CASSPTQGTQYF. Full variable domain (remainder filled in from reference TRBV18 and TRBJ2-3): NAGVMQNPRHLVRRRGQEARLRCSPMKGHSHVYWYRQLPEEGLKFMVYLQKENIIDESGMPKERFSAEFPKEGPSILRIQQVVRGDSAAYFCASSPTQGTQYFGPGTRLTVL.

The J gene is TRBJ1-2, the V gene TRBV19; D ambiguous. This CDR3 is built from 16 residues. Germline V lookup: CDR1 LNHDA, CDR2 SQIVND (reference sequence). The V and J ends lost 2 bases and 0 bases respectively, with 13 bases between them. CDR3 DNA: TGTGCCAGTAGTATACCCAATCCGGCGACTAACTATGGCTACACCTTC. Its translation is CASSIPNPATNYGYTF.

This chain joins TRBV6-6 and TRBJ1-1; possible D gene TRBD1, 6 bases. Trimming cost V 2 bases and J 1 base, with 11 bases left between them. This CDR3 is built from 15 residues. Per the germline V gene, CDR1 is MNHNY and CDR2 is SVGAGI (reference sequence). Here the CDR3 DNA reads TGTGCCAGCAGTTACATCGGGGGCCCGAACACTGAAGCTTTCTTT. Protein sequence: CASSYIGGPNTEAFF.